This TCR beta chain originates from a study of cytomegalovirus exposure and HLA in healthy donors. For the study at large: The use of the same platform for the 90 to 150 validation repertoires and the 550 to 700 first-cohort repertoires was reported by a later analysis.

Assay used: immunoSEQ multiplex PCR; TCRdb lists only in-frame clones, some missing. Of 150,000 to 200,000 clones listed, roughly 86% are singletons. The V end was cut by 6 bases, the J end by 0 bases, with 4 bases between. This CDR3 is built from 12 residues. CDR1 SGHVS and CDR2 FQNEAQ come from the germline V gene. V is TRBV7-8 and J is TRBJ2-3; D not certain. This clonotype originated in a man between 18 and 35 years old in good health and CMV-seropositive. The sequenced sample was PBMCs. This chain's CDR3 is CASSPSTDTQYF. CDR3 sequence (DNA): TGTGCCAGCAGTCCGAGCACAGATACGCAGTATTTT.